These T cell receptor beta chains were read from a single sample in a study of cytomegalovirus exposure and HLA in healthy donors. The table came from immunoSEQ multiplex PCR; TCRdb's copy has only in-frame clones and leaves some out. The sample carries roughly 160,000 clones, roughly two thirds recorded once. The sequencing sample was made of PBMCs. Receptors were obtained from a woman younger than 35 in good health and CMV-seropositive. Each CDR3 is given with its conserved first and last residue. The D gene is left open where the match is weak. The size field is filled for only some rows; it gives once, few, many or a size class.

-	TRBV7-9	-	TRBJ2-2	CASSPDAGLSGELFF	TGTGCCAGCAGCCCGGACGCGGGGCTTTCCGGGGAGCTGTTTTTT
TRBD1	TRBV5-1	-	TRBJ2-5	CASKLTGQYQETQYF	TGCGCCAGCAAACTCACGGGACAGTACCAAGAGACCCAGTACTTC
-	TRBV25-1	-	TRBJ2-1	CASSYSGVWNEQFF	TGTGCCAGCAGTTATTCAGGGGTTTGGAATGAGCAGTTCTTC
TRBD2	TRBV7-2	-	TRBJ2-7	CASSLAAGGSYEQYF	TGTGCCAGCAGCTTAGCAGCGGGGGGCTCCTACGAGCAGTACTTC
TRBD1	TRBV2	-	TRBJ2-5	CASQDRSYQETQYF	TGTGCCAGCCAGGACAGGAGCTACCAAGAGACCCAGTACTTC
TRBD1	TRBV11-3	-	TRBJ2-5	CASSLPGQGGETQYF	TGTGCCAGCAGCTTGCCGGGACAGGGGGGGGAGACCCAGTACTTC
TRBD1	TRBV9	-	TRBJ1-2	CASRGDRDYGYTF	TGTGCCAGCAGGGGCGACAGGGACTATGGCTACACCTTC
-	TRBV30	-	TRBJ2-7	CAWSSGPYEQYF	TGTGCCTGGAGCAGCGGCCCCTACGAGCAGTACTTC
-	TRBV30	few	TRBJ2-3	CAWSVVWAPLTDTQYF	TGTGCCTGGAGTGTTGTCTGGGCGCCCCTTACAGATACGCAGTATTTT
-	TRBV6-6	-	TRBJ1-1	CASRPGQTNTEAFF	TGTGCCAGCAGACCCGGACAGACGAACACTGAAGCTTTCTTT
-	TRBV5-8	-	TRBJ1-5	CASSGGLLEFNQPQHF	TGTGCCAGCAGCGGGGGACTTCTAGAATTCAATCAGCCCCAGCATTTT
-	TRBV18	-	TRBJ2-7	CASSGGSAYEQYF	TGTGCCAGCTCGGGTGGAAGCGCCTACGAGCAGTACTTC
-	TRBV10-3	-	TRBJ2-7	CAIRPRESYEQYF	TGTGCCATCAGGCCGCGGGAATCCTACGAGCAGTACTTC
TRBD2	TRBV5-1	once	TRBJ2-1	CASSLREGESQFF	TGCGCCAGCAGCTTGAGGGAGGGTGAGTCACAGTTCTTC
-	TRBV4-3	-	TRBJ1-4	CASSQGRGGLGDNEKLFF	TGCGCCAGCAGCCAAGGTCGGGGGGGCCTGGGGGATAATGAAAAACTGTTTTTT
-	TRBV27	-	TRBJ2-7	CASSPIRTYEQYF	TGTGCCAGCAGTCCAATTAGAACCTACGAGCAGTACTTC
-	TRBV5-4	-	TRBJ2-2	CASSLDRDAGELFF	TGTGCCAGCAGCCTGGACAGAGACGCCGGGGAGCTGTTTTTT
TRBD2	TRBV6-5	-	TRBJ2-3	CASSYGTSGGTDTQYF	TGTGCCAGCAGTTACGGGACTAGCGGGGGCACAGATACGCAGTATTTT
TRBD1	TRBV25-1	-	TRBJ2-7	CASSDSGQGDLDEQYF	TGTGCCAGCAGTGATTCGGGACAGGGAGATCTCGACGAGCAGTACTTC
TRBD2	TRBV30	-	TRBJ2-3	CAWSIAGLGTDTQYF	TGTGCCTGGAGTATAGCGGGACTGGGGACAGATACGCAGTATTTT
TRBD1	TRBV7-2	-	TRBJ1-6	CASSPGQGRSPLHF	TGTGCCAGCAGCCCTGGACAGGGTCGGTCACCCCTCCACTTT
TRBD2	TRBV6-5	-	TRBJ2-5	CASSQREGETQYF	TGTGCCAGCAGCCAAAGGGAGGGAGAGACCCAGTACTTC
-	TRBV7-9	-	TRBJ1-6	CASSPDRSSYNSPLHF	TGTGCCAGCAGCCCAGACAGGAGCTCCTATAATTCACCCCTCCACTTT
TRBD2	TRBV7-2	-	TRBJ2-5	CASSLVGSGGARETQYF	TGTGCCAGCAGCTTAGTAGGTAGCGGGGGGGCCCGGGAGACCCAGTACTTC
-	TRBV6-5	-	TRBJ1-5	CASRRGSGDQPQHF	TGTGCCAGCCGGCGGGGCTCAGGTGATCAGCCCCAGCATTTT
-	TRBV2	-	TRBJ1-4	CASIRQESNEKLFF	TGTGCCAGCATTCGACAGGAATCTAATGAAAAACTGTTTTTT
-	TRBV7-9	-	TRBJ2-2	CASSLFRGANTGELFF	TGTGCCAGCAGCTTATTTCGCGGGGCGAACACCGGGGAGCTGTTTTTT
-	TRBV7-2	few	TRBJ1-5	CASSLEGGNQPQHF	TGTGCCAGCAGCTTGGAGGGCGGTAATCAGCCCCAGCATTTT
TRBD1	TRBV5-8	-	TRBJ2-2	CASSYRGRFSGELFF	TGTGCCAGCAGCTACAGGGGGCGGTTCTCCGGGGAGCTGTTTTTT
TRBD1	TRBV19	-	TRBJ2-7	CASTTGTGDYEQYF	TGTGCCAGTACTACCGGGACAGGAGACTACGAGCAGTACTTC
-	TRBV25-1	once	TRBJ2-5	CASSVETSQETQYF	TGTGCCAGCAGTGTAGAGACTAGCCAAGAGACCCAGTACTTC
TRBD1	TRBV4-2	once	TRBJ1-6	CASSQTRTGNPPLHF	TGTGCCAGCAGCCAAACTCGGACAGGGAACCCACCCCTCCACTTT
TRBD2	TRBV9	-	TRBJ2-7	CASSQRLASPSYEQYF	TGTGCCAGCAGCCAAAGACTAGCTTCCCCATCCTACGAGCAGTACTTC
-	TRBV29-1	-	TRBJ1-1	CSVVLARGYTEAFF	TGCAGCGTAGTCTTAGCGAGGGGGTATACTGAAGCTTTCTTT
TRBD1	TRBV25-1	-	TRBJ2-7	CASTQGEYEQYF	TGTGCCAGCACCCAGGGGGAATACGAGCAGTACTTC
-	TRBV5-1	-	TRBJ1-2	CASSRDTAYGYTF	TGCGCCAGTTCCCGGGACACGGCGTATGGCTACACCTTC
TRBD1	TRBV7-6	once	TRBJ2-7	CASSIENRGPTYEQYF	TGTGCTAGCAGCATAGAGAACAGGGGGCCCACCTACGAGCAGTACTTC
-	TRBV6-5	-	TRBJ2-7	CASSYGGTHYEQYF	TGTGCCAGCAGTTACGGAGGGACCCACTACGAGCAGTACTTC
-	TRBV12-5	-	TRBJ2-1	CASSEKSLGEQFF	TGTGCTAGTTCTGAGAAGTCCCTCGGTGAGCAGTTCTTC
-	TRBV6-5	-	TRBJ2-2	CASSLRGGHTGELFF	TGTGCCAGCAGTTTGAGGGGGGGCCATACCGGGGAGCTGTTTTTT
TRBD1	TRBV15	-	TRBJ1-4	CATSIGGQGGEKLFF	TGTGCCACCAGCATAGGGGGACAGGGAGGGGAAAAACTGTTTTTT
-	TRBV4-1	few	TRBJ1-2	CASSQVSGGEITF	TGCGCCAGCAGCCAAGTCTCCGGGGGGGAGATCACCTTC
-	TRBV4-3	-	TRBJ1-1	CASSQTGNTEAFF	TGCGCCAGCAGCCAAACAGGGAACACTGAAGCTTTCTTT
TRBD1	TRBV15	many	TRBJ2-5	CATSSAGTGDVKTQYF	TGTGCCACCAGCAGTGCGGGGACAGGGGACGTCAAGACCCAGTACTTC
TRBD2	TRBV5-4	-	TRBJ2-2	CASSFGRLADLKPNTGELFF	TGTGCCAGCAGCTTTGGGAGACTAGCGGACTTAAAACCGAACACCGGGGAGCTGTTTTTT
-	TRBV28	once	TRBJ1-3	CASREQGPGNTIYF	TGTGCCAGCAGGGAACAGGGCCCTGGAAACACCATATATTTT
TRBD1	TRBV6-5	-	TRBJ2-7	CASRGQGYHEQYF	TGTGCCAGCAGGGGACAGGGGTACCACGAGCAGTACTTC
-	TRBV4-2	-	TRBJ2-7	CASSRGGGLSYEQYF	TGTGCCAGCAGCCGAGGGGGGGGGCTCTCCTACGAGCAGTACTTC
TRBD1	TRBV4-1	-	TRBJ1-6	CASSQDNRGNSPLHF	TGCGCCAGCAGCCAAGATAACAGGGGGAATTCACCCCTCCACTTT
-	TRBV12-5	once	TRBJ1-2	CASGQGPTHGYTF	TGTGCTAGTGGCCAGGGCCCCACCCATGGCTACACCTTC
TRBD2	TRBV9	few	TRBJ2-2	CASSGTSGGPTGELFF	TGTGCCAGCAGCGGGACTAGCGGGGGCCCTACCGGGGAGCTGTTTTTT
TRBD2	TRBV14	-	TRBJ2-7	CASSPGTSGEAYEQYF	TGTGCCAGCAGCCCGGGGACTAGCGGGGAAGCCTACGAGCAGTACTTC
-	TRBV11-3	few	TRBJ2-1	CASSLVPESSYNEQFF	TGTGCCAGCAGCTTAGTTCCGGAGAGCTCCTACAATGAGCAGTTCTTC